This TCR beta chain was retrieved from a study of post-analysis software for immune sequencing data. Across the study: Relapsing-remitting, secondary progressive and progressive-relapsing multiple sclerosis courses were included. Overall study results and limits: A significant reduction in normalized Chao1 diversity was observed in multiple sclerosis patients versus controls. With TRBV5-6, TRBV5-1 and TRBV20-1 included, 4 to 6 TRBV segments were more frequent in patients than in controls. Strong co-clustering by F measure was seen for same-batch samples.

This CDR3 has 14 amino acids. Germline V gene data show CDR1 as LGHNA and CDR2 as YNFKEQ. The V gene end was trimmed by 4 bases and the J gene end by 8 bases; junction bases not matched to a gene: 5. On this clonotype itself: Its antigen is still unknown.

cDNA libraries of TCR beta carried unique molecular identifiers. TCRdb fed the PCR reads into MiXCR, producing one record per CDR3 protein. Of 500,000 to 600,000 distinct CDR3 sequences listed, roughly 46% are singletons. V usage is TRBV4-2 and J usage is TRBJ2-1, with 10 bases identical to TRBD2. Specimen: blood. This TCR came from a girl aged 5-17 years with multiple sclerosis. In DNA, the CDR3 is TGTGCCAGCAGCCGGAGCGGGGGGGTAGATGAGCAGTTCTTC. Its protein product is CASSRSGGVDEQFF.